This TCR beta chain was observed in a study of OX40 agonist ivuxolimab in advanced cancers. About the research overall: Patients received ivuxolimab, an agonistic anti-OX40 (CD134) antibody. At 82.7% male, the cohort had a mean age of 60 years, ranging from about 20 to 79.

CDR1 MNHEY and CDR2 SMNVEV come from the germline V gene (reference sequence). The length of the CDR3 is 13 residues. V was cut by 6 bases and J by 4 bases, with 12 bases left in between. Method: immunoSEQ multiplex PCR; TCRdb's copy keeps in-frame clones and lacks some. The data hold about 98,000 clones, with less than 90% observed a single time. The sequence was obtained from an adult with an advanced solid tumor such as melanoma, head and neck, liver or kidney cancer. The sequencing used CD4+ or CD8+ T cells sorted from blood, collected in a trial of the OX40 agonist ivuxolimab. This chain joins TRBV27 and TRBJ1-2, with D hard to call. In DNA, the CDR3 is TGTGCCAGCAGCCCCCGGTGGGGCTATGGCTACACCTTC. It yields the protein CASSPRWGYGYTF.